Following are 4 T cell receptor beta chains from one sample sequenced in a study of cytomegalovirus exposure and HLA in healthy donors. Repertoires were generated with immunoSEQ multiplex PCR, while TCRdb's copy carries only in-frame clones and drops some. The sample has 150,000 to 200,000 clones, about 86% seen once; the top ten hold 5% to 7%. Sequenced material: PBMCs. The source is a woman in her 30s in good health and CMV-seronegative.

The DNA of the CDR3 is TGTGCCAGCTCACCAACAGGGCTTCAGCCCCAGCATTTT. Its protein is CASSPTGLQPQHF. The chain links TRBV18 to TRBJ1-5; D may be TRBD1 (6 bases). The length of the CDR3 is 13 residues. Trimming cost V 2 bases and J 6 bases, with 8 bases left between them. CDR1 KGHSH and CDR2 LQKENI come from the germline V gene.

This clone was seen once. V and J are TRBV9 and TRBJ1-6, with 7 bases aligning to TRBD1. This CDR3 is 15 amino acids long. The V gene end was trimmed by 0 bases and the J gene end by 7 bases; junction bases not matched to a gene: 4. Germline-derived CDR1 and CDR2 are SGDLS and YYNGEE. The CDR3: CASSVEGARNSPLHF. DNA of the CDR3: TGTGCCAGCAGCGTAGAGGGGGCGAGGAATTCACCCCTCCACTTT.

The chain recombines TRBV14 with TRBJ1-1; the match to TRBD1 covers 9 bases. Germline CDR1 reads SGHDN; CDR2 reads FVKESK. The J segment lost 3 bases and the V segment lost 3 bases, leaving 5 bases of the junction unmatched. The CDR3 consists of 15 residues. CDR3 region: CASSQRTGGYTEAFF. DNA of the CDR3: TGTGCCAGCAGCCAGAGAACAGGGGGCTACACTGAAGCTTTCTTT.

The chain combines TRBV7-9 with TRBJ2-2, with TRBD1 as a possible D gene (6 bases). Looked up from germline, CDR1 is SEHNR and CDR2 is FQNEAQ (reference sequence). Trimming stripped 5 bases from V and 4 bases from J, with 14 bases between. The length of the CDR3 is 15 residues. The CDR3 here is CASSPGPRGTGELFF. CDR3 sequence (DNA): TGTGCCAGCAGCCCCGGACCCAGGGGCACCGGGGAGCTGTTTTTT.